The 11 T cell receptor beta chains reported below all come from one sample, sequenced in a study of cytomegalovirus exposure and HLA in healthy donors. The PCR ran on 60 Vbeta and 13 Jbeta primers. The assay was immunoSEQ multiplex PCR, and TCRdb's table has in-frame clones only and misses some. Of more than 150,000 clones listed, approximately 80% are singletons. The sequenced sample was PBMCs. The receptors shown here come from a girl aged 2 to 9 in good health and CMV-seropositive.

CDR3 loop: CAWIRTGTAGELFF. The DNA of the CDR3 is TGTGCCTGGATTCGGACAGGCACTGCCGGGGAGCTGTTTTTT. This chain connects TRBV30 to TRBJ2-2, with 7 bases lining up with TRBD1. V lost 4 bases, J lost 6 bases, and 8 bases stayed unmatched. This CDR3 region has 14 residues. Germline CDR1 and CDR2: GTSNPN and SVGIG (reference sequence).

V usage is TRBV10-3 and J usage is TRBJ2-1; 9 nucleotides match TRBD1. V lost 6 bases and J lost 6; bases outside the gene matches: 9. Germline lookup yields CDR1 ENHRY and CDR2 SYGVKD. This CDR3 region has 15 residues. The CDR3 DNA follows: TGTGCCATCAGGACGACAGGGGGTCCGGGCAATGAGCAGTTCTTC. The encoded protein is CAIRTTGGPGNEQFF.

The chain joins TRBV19 to TRBJ2-5; weak D call: TRBD1 (5 bases). The CDR3 is 14 amino acids. The V end lost 5 bases, the J end lost 5 bases, and 15 bases lay between the germline ends. CDR1 is LNHDA and CDR2 is SQIVND in the germline V gene (reference sequence). CDR3 sequence reads: CASSPQAIGETQYF. The CDR3 DNA reads as TGTGCCAGTAGTCCACAGGCCATTGGGGAGACCCAGTACTTC.

V is TRBV28 and J is TRBJ1-1; D is possibly TRBD1 (6 bases). Germline assignment: CDR1 MDHEN and CDR2 SYDVKM. The CDR3 is 12 residues long. Trimming stripped 4 bases from V and 8 bases from J, with 11 bases between. The CDR3 region is CASSSYGQEAFF. CDR3 DNA sequence: TGTGCCAGCAGTTCATATGGACAGGAAGCTTTCTTT.

The rearrangement links TRBV28 to TRBJ1-6; 9 bases map to TRBD1. V shed 4 bases and J 9 bases; nucleotides not matched to a gene: 10. This CDR3 is built from 16 residues. The germline V gene has CDR1 MDHEN and CDR2 SYDVKM. CDR3 DNA: TGTGCCAGCAGTTCCTGGACAGGGGTATTGATTTCACCCCTCCACTTT. Translated, it gives CASSSWTGVLISPLHF.

The chain is built from TRBV5-1 and TRBJ2-5; D is undetermined. CDR3 length: 12 residues. Germline V gives CDR1 SGHRS, CDR2 YFSETQ. V lost 1 base, J lost 3 bases, and 4 bases lay in between. The CDR3 reads CASSLPEETQYF. The CDR3 DNA is TGCGCCAGCAGCTTGCCGGAAGAGACCCAGTACTTC.

This chain connects TRBV7-3 to TRBJ2-1; D is undetermined. V lost 4 bases to trimming and J lost 8 bases, with 12 bases between them. The CDR3 runs 13 residues. Germline V gives CDR1 SGHTA, CDR2 FQGTGA. CDR3 nucleotide sequence: TGTGCCAGCAGCTCATATAGCAGCGATGAGCAGTTCTTC. Translating gives CASSSYSSDEQFF.

V is TRBV11-2 and J is TRBJ2-1, with 14 bases matching TRBD2. Germline V gives CDR1 SGHAT, CDR2 FQNNGV. With 3 bases clipped from V and 2 bases from J, the junction kept 0 bases outside the gene matches. This CDR3 is 16 amino acids long. In nucleotides, the CDR3 is TGTGCCAGCAGCTTGGGACTAGCGGGAGCCTACAATGAGCAGTTCTTC. The encoded protein is CASSLGLAGAYNEQFF.

The rearrangement joins TRBV28 to TRBJ2-6, with D maybe TRBD2 (5 bases). In germline, CDR1 is MDHEN, CDR2 SYDVKM. Trimming removed 1 base at V and 2 bases at J, with 6 bases between. The CDR3 consists of 15 residues. The CDR3 loop reads CASSLLRAGANVLTF. DNA of the CDR3: TGTGCCAGCAGTTTATTGAGGGCTGGGGCCAACGTCCTGACTTTC.

The chain carries TRBV4-1 and TRBJ2-1; TRBD1 aligns across 10 bases. This CDR3 has 15 amino acids. V lost 3 bases and J lost 6; bases outside the gene matches: 5. Germline CDR1 and CDR2: MGHRA and YSYEKL. CDR3 sequence (DNA): TGCGCCAGCAGCCAGTTCGGGACAGGGGTCAATGAGCAGTTCTTC. Its protein product is CASSQFGTGVNEQFF.

This chain connects TRBV19 to TRBJ1-1, with unresolved D. The CDR3 is 13 residues long. CDR1 is LNHDA and CDR2 is SQIVND in the germline V gene (reference sequence). Trimming pared 1 base from V and 7 bases from J, leaving 10 bases between. The CDR3 loop is CASSIVPVREAFF. The CDR3 bases are TGTGCCAGTAGTATAGTCCCGGTTCGTGAAGCTTTCTTT.